The text below deals with one T cell receptor beta chain. Germline CDR1 reads LNHDA; CDR2 reads SQIVND (reference sequence). The germline V and J ends were trimmed by 7 bases and 3 bases, with 13 bases remaining between them. This CDR3 has 13 amino acids. This table comes from immunoSEQ multiplex PCR, and its TCRdb copy is limited to in-frame clones, with some not included. Found here are more than 30,000 clones, 75% to 90% of them singletons; the top ten hold just under 2%. This entry belongs to a study of PD-L1 blockade in urothelial cancer. Overall study context: Atezolizumab 1,200 mg was given intravenously every 3 weeks, starting 2014. Male sex and bladder-origin urothelial cancer were recorded for about 85% of the roughly 30 patients. Chemotherapy regimens numbering 0 to 3 had been given to patients. Blood-derived samples held a median about 150,000 T cells.

The genes are TRBV19 and TRBJ2-7; the D gene is possibly TRBD1 (5 bases). The origin of this receptor is a man between 60 and 75 years old with urothelial cancer. The specimen was PBMCs, collected around atezolizumab (anti-PD-L1) treatment. This CDR3 is CASTDSGNYEQYF. The DNA of the CDR3 is TGTGCCAGTACCGACAGTGGGAACTACGAGCAGTACTTC.